This TCR beta chain was sequenced during a study of radiation and T cells in renal cell carcinoma. Study as a whole: Nephrectomy followed 15 Gy stereotactic body radiation by 4 weeks.

Regarding the study as a whole: From baseline, blood top tumor clonotypes peaked at 2 weeks post-radiation.

Measured with immunoSEQ multiplex PCR; TCRdb has only the in-frame clones, and not every one. The table includes 100,000 to 150,000 clones, 81% detected once. V shed 3 bases and J 3 bases; nucleotides not matched to a gene: 8. The germline V gene encodes CDR1 SGDLS and CDR2 YYNGEE. The CDR3 loop spans 15 amino acids. Sample time point: blood 2 weeks post-SBRT. The treatment: 15 Gy SBRT to primary tumor, nephrectomy 4 weeks later. This renal cell carcinoma was of the clear cell type. Details on this clone: What it binds is not known.

The specimen comprised blood, sampled from a patient whose treatment included radiotherapy and nephrectomy. The rearrangement links TRBV9 to TRBJ2-7; TRBD2 matches 8 bases. The sequence derives from a man aged 50-59 years with renal cell carcinoma. The CDR3 protein is CASSATPGTSYEQYF. The CDR3 DNA sequence: TGTGCCAGCAGCGCCACCCCCGGGACTAGCTACGAGCAGTACTTC.